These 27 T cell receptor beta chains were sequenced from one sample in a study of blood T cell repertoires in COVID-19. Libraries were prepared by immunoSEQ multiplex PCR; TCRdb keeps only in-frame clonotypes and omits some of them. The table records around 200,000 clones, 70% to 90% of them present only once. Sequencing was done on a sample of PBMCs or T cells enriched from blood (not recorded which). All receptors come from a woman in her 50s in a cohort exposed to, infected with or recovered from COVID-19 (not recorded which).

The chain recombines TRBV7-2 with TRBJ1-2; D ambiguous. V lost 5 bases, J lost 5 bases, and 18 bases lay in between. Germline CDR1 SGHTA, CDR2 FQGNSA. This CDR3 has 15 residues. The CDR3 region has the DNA TGTGCCAGCAGCCCCGAGGTGGCAGGCGGGTATGGCTACACCTTC. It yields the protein CASSPEVAGGYGYTF.

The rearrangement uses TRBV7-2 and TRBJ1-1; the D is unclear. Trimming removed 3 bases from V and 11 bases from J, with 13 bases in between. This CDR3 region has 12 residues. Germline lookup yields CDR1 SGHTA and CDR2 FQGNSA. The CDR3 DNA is TGTGCCAGCAGCTTTCGTACGCGATACGCTTTCTTT. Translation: CASSFRTRYAFF.

In nucleotides, the CDR3 is TGTGCCAGCAACAGACAGGGGAACACTGAAGCTTTCTTT. Protein product: CASNRQGNTEAFF. The chain uses TRBV2 and TRBJ1-1; 7 positions agree with TRBD1. The CDR3 totals 13 residues. CDR1 is SNHLY and CDR2 is FYNNEI in the germline V gene. J lost 1 base, V lost 7 bases, and 3 bases had no gene match.

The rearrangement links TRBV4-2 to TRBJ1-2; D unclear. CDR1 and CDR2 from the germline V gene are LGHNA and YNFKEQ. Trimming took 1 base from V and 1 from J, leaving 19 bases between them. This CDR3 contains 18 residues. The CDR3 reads CASSQAVGGFMRNYGYTF. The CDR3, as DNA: TGTGCCAGCAGCCAAGCGGTCGGCGGGTTCATGCGTAACTATGGCTACACCTTC.

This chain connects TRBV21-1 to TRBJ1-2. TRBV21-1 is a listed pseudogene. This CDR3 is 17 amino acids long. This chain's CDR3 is CASSKERSGVCAYGYTF. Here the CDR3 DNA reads TGTGCCAGCAGCAAAGAAAGGTCGGGAGTTTGCGCTTATGGCTACACCTTC.

The CDR3 bases are TGTGCCAGCAGCTTCAGTGGGGGACTAGCGGGGCAAGAGACCCAGTACTTC. This encodes CASSFSGGLAGQETQYF. The chain couples TRBV11-3 to TRBJ2-5; 13 bases map to TRBD2. Germline CDR1 is SGHNT and CDR2 is YENEEA. The CDR3 totals 17 residues. J gave up 2 bases and V 3 bases, and 6 bases lay outside the gene matches.

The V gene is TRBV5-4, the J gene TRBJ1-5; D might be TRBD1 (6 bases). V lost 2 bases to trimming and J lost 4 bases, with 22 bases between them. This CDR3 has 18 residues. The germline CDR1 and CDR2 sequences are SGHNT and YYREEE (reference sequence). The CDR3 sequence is CASSFSGGRLGKNQPQHF. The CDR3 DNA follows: TGTGCCAGCAGCTTTTCGGGGGGCAGGCTGGGCAAAAATCAGCCCCAGCATTTT.

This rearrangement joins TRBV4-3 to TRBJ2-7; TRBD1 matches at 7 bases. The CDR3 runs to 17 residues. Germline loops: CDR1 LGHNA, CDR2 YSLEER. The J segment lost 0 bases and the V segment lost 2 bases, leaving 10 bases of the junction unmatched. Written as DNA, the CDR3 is TGCGCCAGCAGCCAAAGGGTGGCTGGGACAGCCTCCTACGAGCAGTACTTC. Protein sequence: CASSQRVAGTASYEQYF.

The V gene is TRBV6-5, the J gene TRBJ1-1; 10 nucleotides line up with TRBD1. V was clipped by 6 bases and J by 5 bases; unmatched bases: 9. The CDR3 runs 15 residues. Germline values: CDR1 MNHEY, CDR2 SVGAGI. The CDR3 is CASRKRTGGKTEAFF. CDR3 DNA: TGTGCCAGCAGAAAAAGGACAGGGGGTAAAACTGAAGCTTTCTTT.

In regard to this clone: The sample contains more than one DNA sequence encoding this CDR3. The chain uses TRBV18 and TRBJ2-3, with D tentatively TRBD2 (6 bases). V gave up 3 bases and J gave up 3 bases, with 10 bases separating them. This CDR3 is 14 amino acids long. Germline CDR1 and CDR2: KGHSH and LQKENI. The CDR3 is CASSPDRGTDTQYF. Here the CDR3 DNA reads TGTGCCAGCTCACCTGACCGGGGGACAGATACGCAGTATTTT.

CDR3 amino acids: CASSLAAGGSSYEQYF. DNA for the CDR3: TGTGCCAGCAGCTTAGCGGCAGGGGGGTCGTCCTACGAGCAGTACTTC. The V gene is TRBV7-6, the J gene TRBJ2-7; weak D call: TRBD1 (7 bases). The CDR3 covers 16 residues. Germline V gene data show CDR1 as SGHVS and CDR2 as FNYEAQ. V was cut by 0 bases and J by 1 base, with 13 bases left in between.

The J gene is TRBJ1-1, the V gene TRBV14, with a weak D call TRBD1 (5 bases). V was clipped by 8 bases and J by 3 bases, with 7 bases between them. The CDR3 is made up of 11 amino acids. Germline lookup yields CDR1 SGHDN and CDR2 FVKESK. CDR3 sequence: CASGADTEAFF. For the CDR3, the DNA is TGTGCCAGCGGGGCGGACACTGAAGCTTTCTTT.

Here the CDR3 reads CAGQSNTEAFF. For the CDR3, the DNA is TGCGCAGGACAGTCGAACACTGAAGCTTTCTTT. The chain joins TRBV20-1 to TRBJ1-1; D is possibly TRBD1 (6 bases). This CDR3 region has 11 residues. Germline CDR1 is DFQATT and CDR2 is SNEGSKA (reference sequence).

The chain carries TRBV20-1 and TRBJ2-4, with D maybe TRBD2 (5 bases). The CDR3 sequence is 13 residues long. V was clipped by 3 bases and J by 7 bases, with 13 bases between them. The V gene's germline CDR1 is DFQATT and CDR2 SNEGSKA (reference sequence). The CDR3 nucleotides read TGCAGTGCTAGTCCGGCGGGTAGCAACATTCAGTACTTC. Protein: CSASPAGSNIQYF.

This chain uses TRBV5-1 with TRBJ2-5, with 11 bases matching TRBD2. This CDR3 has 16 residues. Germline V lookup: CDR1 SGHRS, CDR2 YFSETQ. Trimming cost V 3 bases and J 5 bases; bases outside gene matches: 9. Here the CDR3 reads CASSYYSGGAGETQYF. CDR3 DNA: TGCGCCAGCAGCTACTATAGCGGGGGGGCCGGGGAGACCCAGTACTTC. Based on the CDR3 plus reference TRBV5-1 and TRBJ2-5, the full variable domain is KAGVTQTPRYLIKTRGQQVTLSCSPISGHRSVSWYQQTPGQGLQFLFEYFSETQRNKGNFPGRFSGRQFSNSRSEMNVSTLELGDSALYLCASSYYSGGAGETQYFGPGTRLLVL.

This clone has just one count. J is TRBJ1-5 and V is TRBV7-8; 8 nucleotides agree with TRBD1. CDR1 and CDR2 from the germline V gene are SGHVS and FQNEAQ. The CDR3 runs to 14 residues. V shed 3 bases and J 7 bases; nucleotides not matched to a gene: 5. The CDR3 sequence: CASSLDRVGQPQHF. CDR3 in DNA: TGTGCCAGCAGCTTGGACAGGGTAGGACAGCCCCAGCATTTT.

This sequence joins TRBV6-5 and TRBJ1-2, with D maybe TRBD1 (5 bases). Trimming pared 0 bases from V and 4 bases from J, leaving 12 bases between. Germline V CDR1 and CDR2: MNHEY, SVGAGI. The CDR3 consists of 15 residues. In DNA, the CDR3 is TGTGCCAGCAGTTACTCGAGCCAGGGTGGCTATGGCTACACCTTC. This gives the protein CASSYSSQGGYGYTF.

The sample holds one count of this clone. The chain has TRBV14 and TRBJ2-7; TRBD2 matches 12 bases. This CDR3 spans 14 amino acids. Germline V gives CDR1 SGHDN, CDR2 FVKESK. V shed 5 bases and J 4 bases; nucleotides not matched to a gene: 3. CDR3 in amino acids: CASSDLAGGYEQYF. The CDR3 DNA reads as TGTGCCAGCAGCGACCTAGCGGGGGGGTACGAGCAGTACTTC.

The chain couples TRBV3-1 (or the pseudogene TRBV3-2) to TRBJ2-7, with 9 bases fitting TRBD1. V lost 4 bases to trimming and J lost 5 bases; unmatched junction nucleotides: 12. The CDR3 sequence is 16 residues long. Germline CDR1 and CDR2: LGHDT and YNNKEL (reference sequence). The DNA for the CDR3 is TGTGCCAGCAGCCGACACCCGGGACAGGGTTCCGACGAGCAGTACTTC. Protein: CASSRHPGQGSDEQYF.

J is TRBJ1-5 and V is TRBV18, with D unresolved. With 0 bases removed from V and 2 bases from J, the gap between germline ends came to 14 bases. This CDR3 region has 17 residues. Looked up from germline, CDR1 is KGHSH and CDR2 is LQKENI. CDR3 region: CASSPPSGFGGNQPQHF. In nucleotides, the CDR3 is TGTGCCAGCTCACCACCGTCGGGGTTCGGCGGCAATCAGCCCCAGCATTTT.

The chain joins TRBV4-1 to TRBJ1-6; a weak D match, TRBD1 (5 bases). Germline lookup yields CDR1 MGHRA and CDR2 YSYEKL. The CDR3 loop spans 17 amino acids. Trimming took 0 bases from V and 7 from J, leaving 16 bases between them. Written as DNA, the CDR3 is TGCGCCAGCAGCCAAGAGAGCGACTTTCGGGGGAATTCACCCCTCCACTTT. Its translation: CASSQESDFRGNSPLHF.

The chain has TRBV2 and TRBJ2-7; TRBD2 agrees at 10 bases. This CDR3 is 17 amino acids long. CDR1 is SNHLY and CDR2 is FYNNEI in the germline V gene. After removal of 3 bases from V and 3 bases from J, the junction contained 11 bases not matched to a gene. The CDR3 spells CASSDPSGGLSYYEQYF. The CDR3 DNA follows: TGTGCCAGCAGTGATCCTAGCGGGGGCCTCAGCTACTACGAGCAGTACTTC.

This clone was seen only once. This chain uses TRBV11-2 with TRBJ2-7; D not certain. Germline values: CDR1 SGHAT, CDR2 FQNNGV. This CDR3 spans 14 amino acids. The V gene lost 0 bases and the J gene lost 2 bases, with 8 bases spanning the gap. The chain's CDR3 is CASSLDSEAYEQYF. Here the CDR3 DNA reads TGTGCCAGCAGCTTAGACTCAGAGGCCTACGAGCAGTACTTC.

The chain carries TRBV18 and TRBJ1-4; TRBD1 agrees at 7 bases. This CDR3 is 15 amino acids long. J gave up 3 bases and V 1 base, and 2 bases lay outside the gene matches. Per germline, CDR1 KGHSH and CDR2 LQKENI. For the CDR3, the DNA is TGTGCCAGCTCACCACAGGGGGCACCTAATGAAAAACTGTTTTTT. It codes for CASSPQGAPNEKLFF.

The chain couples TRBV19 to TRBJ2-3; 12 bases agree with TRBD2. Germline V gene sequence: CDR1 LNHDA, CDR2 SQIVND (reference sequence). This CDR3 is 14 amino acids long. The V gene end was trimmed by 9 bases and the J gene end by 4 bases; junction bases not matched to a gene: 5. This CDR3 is CASSGLAGPDTQYF. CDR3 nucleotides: TGTGCCAGCTCCGGACTAGCGGGGCCAGATACGCAGTATTTT.

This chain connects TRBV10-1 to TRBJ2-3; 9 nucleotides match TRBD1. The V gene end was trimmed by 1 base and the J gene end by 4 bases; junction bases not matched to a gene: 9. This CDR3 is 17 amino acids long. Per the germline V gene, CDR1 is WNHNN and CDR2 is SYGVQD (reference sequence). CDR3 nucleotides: TGCGCCAGCAGTGAGTTGACAGGGGGAAGGGGGGCAGATACGCAGTATTTT. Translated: CASSELTGGRGADTQYF.

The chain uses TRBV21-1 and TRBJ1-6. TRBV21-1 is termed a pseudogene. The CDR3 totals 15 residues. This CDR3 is CASSKEGGRESPLHF. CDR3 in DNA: TGTGCCAGCAGCAAAGAAGGAGGGAGGGAATCACCCCTCCACTTT.